What follows describes a single T cell receptor beta chain. This entry belongs to a study of blood T cell repertoires in COVID-19. Study overall: Italy, Spain and the United States were the sources of the convalescent and acute COVID-19 samples. T cells, B-cell-depleted T cells, or PBMCs provided the cDNA or gDNA that served as material.

Original data processing: Counts of nucleated cells, estimated from reference gene primer amplification, were obtained. Clones were sequenced by immunoSEQ multiplex PCR, and TCRdb holds only the in-frame ones, with some missing. That table supplies the V and J calls and clone size; D and trimming were determined from the DNA. The sample contains tens of thousands of clones, over 70% of which appear only once. This CDR3 comprises 13 residues. The germline CDR1 and CDR2 sequences are SGHKS and YYEKEE (reference sequence). V lost 3 bases and J 4 bases, leaving 8 bases between the germline ends. What was sequenced was peripheral blood. The chain is built from TRBV5-5 and TRBJ1-5; no reliable D call. The clonotype was recovered from a woman aged 40 to 49 with acute or convalescent COVID-19. CDR3 nucleotide sequence: TGTGCCAGCAGCTCGACCGGGAATCAGCCCCAGCATTTT. This translates into CASSSTGNQPQHF.